This entry features one TCR beta chain sequence. The V segment lost 6 bases and the J segment 3 bases; nucleotides outside the gene matches: 6. The CDR3 extends over 15 amino acids. This record comes from a study of identical twins. TCRdb ran MiXCR on the 5' RACE reads and lists one entry per CDR3 protein. The profile shows more than 600,000 distinct CDR3 sequences, 15% to 20% of them singletons. A further study also used this sample, focusing on T cells expressing NK-cell markers. As that report states: Of the CD8+ T cell pool in six donors, roughly 1.0-8% was accounted for by dominant NKG2C+ clonotypes.

Sequencing used PBMCs. This rearrangement joins TRBV12-3 or TRBV12-4 to TRBJ2-5, with 11 bases fitting TRBD2. The origin of this receptor is a woman under 30 in good health. The CDR3 region has the DNA TGTGCCAGCAGCCGACTAGCGGGATACGAAGAGACCCAGTACTTC. This gives the protein CASSRLAGYEETQYF.